A selection of T cell receptor beta chains follows, all from one sample in a study of CD8 T cells in ankylosing spondylitis. In TCRdb, the 5' RACE reads were re-called with MiXCR into one record per CDR3 protein. Here the sample spans 750,000 to 850,000 distinct CDR3 sequences, around 11% being singletons. Material for sequencing was blood, either unsorted or a sorted T cell fraction (not recorded which). The receptor source for this set is a male donor with ankylosing spondylitis. Each CDR3 is given with its conserved first and last residue. Fields, in order: clone size, J gene, CDR3 length, D gene, V gene, CDR3 DNA, CDR3 protein. A D gene is named only where the DNA matches it firmly. The size of a clone is reported for some rows only, either as once, few or many, or as a class for expanded clones.

few TRBJ1-5 15 - TRBV6-2/TRBV6-3 TGTGCCAGCAGTTACGATCCTGTAGGCAATCAGCCCCAGCATTTT CASSYDPVGNQPQHF
- TRBJ1-2 13 - TRBV20-1 TGCAGTGCTACGGATTCCCAAACCTATGGCTACACCTTC CSATDSQTYGYTF
- TRBJ1-1 14 - TRBV9 TGTGCCAGCAGCCCACATAGCCAGACGACTGAAGCTTTCTTT CASSPHSQTTEAFF
- TRBJ2-2 15 - TRBV20-1 TGCAGTGCTAGAATAAACAGGAGATACACCGGGGAGCTGTTTTTT CSARINRRYTGELFF
few TRBJ2-1 14 - TRBV4-2 TGTGCCAGCAGCCAAGATCGTTCGTACAATGAGCAGTTCTTC CASSQDRSYNEQFF
few TRBJ2-3 14 TRBD2 TRBV12-3/TRBV12-4 TGTGCCAGCAGTCCCCTTGGTAGCGGGGATACGCAGTATTTT CASSPLGSGDTQYF
few TRBJ1-3 13 - TRBV29-1 TGCAGCGTCATTCGAGGTCCTGGAAACACCATATATTTT CSVIRGPGNTIYF
many TRBJ2-7 13 TRBD1 TRBV29-1 TGCAGCGTTGATGGGACAGGGGGCTACGAGCAGTACTTC CSVDGTGGYEQYF
many TRBJ1-5 15 TRBD1 TRBV7-2 TGTGCCAGCAGCTCCATGGACAGGGGGAAGCAGCCCCAGCATTTT CASSSMDRGKQPQHF
few TRBJ1-4 18 - TRBV5-6 TGTGCCAGCAGCTTGGCCATCAAACCCACTGCAACTAATGAAAAACTGTTTTTT CASSLAIKPTATNEKLFF
- TRBJ2-7 11 - TRBV20-1 TGCAGTGCCTCTTCAAACTACGAGCAGTACTTC CSASSNYEQYF
once TRBJ2-5 16 TRBD1 TRBV6-2/TRBV6-3 TGTGCCAGCAGCCCACGGGGGACAGGGGTACGAGAGACCCAGTACTTC CASSPRGTGVRETQYF